A single sample gave rise to the 27 T cell receptor beta chains below, sequenced in a study of T cell changes during pregnancy in multiple sclerosis. Here immunoSEQ multiplex PCR was the method, and the copy in TCRdb shows in-frame clones only, minus some. The sample contains approximately 93,000 clones, 85% to 95% of which appear only once. Sequenced material: peripheral blood, taken in the first trimester of pregnancy. These receptors were collected from a female donor in good health, enrolled as a control in a pregnancy study.

The CDR3, as DNA: TGTGCCAGCAGTGCAACACCGGAAGCTTTCTTT. This sequence encodes CASSATPEAFF. V and J are TRBV28 and TRBJ1-1; D call uncertain. Germline-derived CDR1 and CDR2 are MDHEN and SYDVKM. V was shortened by 5 bases and J by 8 bases, with 9 bases between the two germline ends. This CDR3 comprises 11 residues.

This rearrangement joins TRBV28 to TRBJ2-7; the match to TRBD1 covers 9 bases. Germline assignment: CDR1 MDHEN and CDR2 SYDVKM. This CDR3 contains 15 residues. The V and J ends lost 8 bases and 4 bases, in that order; junction bases with no gene match: 12. This CDR3 is CASLPAGTGRYEQYF. The CDR3 bases are TGTGCCAGCCTTCCTGCGGGGACAGGGAGATACGAGCAGTACTTC.

The chain uses TRBV15 and TRBJ2-5, with D tentatively TRBD2 (6 bases). The CDR3 is made up of 17 amino acids. V gave up 5 bases and J gave up 4 bases, with 23 bases separating them. From germline, CDR1 is LNHNV and CDR2 YYDKDF (reference sequence). DNA for the CDR3: TGTGCCACCAGCGACCCTGTGGAGGGAGTAGGAGGAGAGACCCAGTACTTC. Protein: CATSDPVEGVGGETQYF.

V is TRBV6-6 and J is TRBJ2-1; 9 bases agree with TRBD2. This CDR3 has 16 amino acids. J gave up 12 bases and V 4 bases, and 16 bases lay outside the gene matches. Germline V gives CDR1 MNHNY, CDR2 SVGAGI (reference sequence). The CDR3 loop is CASSSRGASGDRRQFF. The CDR3 bases are TGTGCCAGCAGTTCAAGGGGTGCTAGCGGGGACCGAAGGCAGTTCTTC.

V is TRBV18 and J is TRBJ2-1, with 7 bases matching TRBD1. The CDR3 sequence is 15 residues long. The germline gives CDR1 KGHSH, CDR2 LQKENI. Losses at the gene ends were 4 bases for V and 4 bases for J; bases not matched to a gene: 7. This chain's CDR3 is CASSRQGPQYNEQFF. CDR3 DNA: TGTGCCAGCTCACGACAGGGACCCCAGTACAATGAGCAGTTCTTC.

In the case of this clone: The limits of the CDR3 on the DNA are not certain, so only TCRdb's listed CDR3 is given. This rearrangement joins TRBV28 to TRBJ2-2; the table gives TRBD2 as D, unverified against the DNA. CDR1 and CDR2 from the germline V gene are MDHEN and SYDVKM. The CDR3 has 13 residues if both end residues are counted. CDR3: CASSFSFLGSCFF.

V is TRBV7-6 and J is TRBJ1-2, with TRBD1 matching 7 bases. Germline V gene lookup returns CDR1 SGHVS and CDR2 FNYEAQ. This CDR3 is built from 13 residues. The ends lost 5 bases at V and 8 bases at J; junction bases unmatched: 8. CDR3 nucleotide sequence: TGTGCCAGCAGCCCTGACAGGGTGGGGGGCTACACCTTC. Translation gives CASSPDRVGGYTF.

The chain couples TRBV2 to TRBJ2-2; 10 positions match TRBD1. The CDR3 length is 15 residues. Germline V gene lookup returns CDR1 SNHLY and CDR2 FYNNEI. V trimming: 7 bases; J trimming: 1 base; junction bases outside the gene matches: 3. CDR3 DNA: TGTGCCAGCACCTGGGACAGGGGGAACACCGGGGAGCTGTTTTTT. Translating gives CASTWDRGNTGELFF.

This chain links TRBV7-2 with TRBJ2-5; perhaps TRBD1 as D (6 bases). Germline lookup yields CDR1 SGHTA and CDR2 FQGNSA. The CDR3 covers 15 residues. Trimming removed 5 bases at V and 0 bases at J, with 13 bases between. DNA of the CDR3: TGTGCCAGCAGCCATTATACAGGGTACCAAGAGACCCAGTACTTC. Translated, it gives CASSHYTGYQETQYF.

The CDR3: CASSPTRQLVAYGYTF. The CDR3 nucleotides are TGTGCCAGCAGCCCTACGAGACAGCTTGTAGCCTATGGCTACACCTTC. The chain is built from TRBV7-8 and TRBJ1-2; tentative D call: TRBD1 (5 bases). Germline loops: CDR1 SGHVS, CDR2 FQNEAQ. This CDR3 has 16 residues. Trimming took off 5 bases at V and 4 bases at J, with 20 bases between the two ends.

The chain employs TRBV7-9 and TRBJ1-4; TRBD1 agrees at 9 bases. The CDR3 runs to 19 residues. The trim removed 5 bases at V and 0 bases at J, leaving 13 bases unmatched. The germline CDR1 and CDR2 sequences are SEHNR and FQNEAQ (reference sequence). Here the CDR3 reads CASSPPPGQGFATNEKLFF. As DNA, the CDR3 is TGTGCCAGCAGCCCACCCCCGGGACAGGGATTTGCAACTAATGAAAAACTGTTTTTT.

The V and J genes are TRBV29-1 and TRBJ2-3; no definite D call. Trimming cost V 7 bases and J 2 bases, with 16 bases left between them. CDR1 is SQVTM, CDR2 ANQGSEA, per germline. This CDR3 is 14 amino acids long. CDR3 region: CSATPRPNTDTQYF. The CDR3 nucleotides read TGCAGCGCCACCCCTAGGCCTAACACAGATACGCAGTATTTT.

The V call is TRBV4-1, the J call TRBJ1-5, with 12 bases matching TRBD1. J lost 4 bases, V lost 5 bases, and 3 bases had no gene match. The CDR3 covers 15 residues. Germline-derived CDR1 and CDR2 are MGHRA and YSYEKL. The DNA for the CDR3 is TGCGCCAGCAGCTGGGACAGGGGGCAAAATCAGCCCCAGCATTTT. Translation: CASSWDRGQNQPQHF.

The chain recombines TRBV27 with TRBJ2-1; tentative D call: TRBD2 (6 bases). The length of the CDR3 is 15 residues. From germline, CDR1 is MNHEY and CDR2 SMNVEV (reference sequence). V lost 4 bases and J lost 5, with 15 bases in between. Written as DNA, the CDR3 is TGTGCCAGCAGTTCCAGACTAGACCGACACAATGAGCAGTTCTTC. Protein: CASSSRLDRHNEQFF.

The V gene is TRBV4-1, the J gene TRBJ2-1, with 8 positions matching TRBD2. Germline CDR1 MGHRA, CDR2 YSYEKL. The CDR3 extends over 18 amino acids. V lost 0 bases and J lost 4; bases outside the gene matches: 11. This CDR3 reads CASSQDKAVAGPYNEQFF. DNA for the CDR3: TGCGCCAGCAGCCAAGATAAGGCGGTAGCGGGGCCGTACAATGAGCAGTTCTTC.

The chain links TRBV7-6 to TRBJ2-3, with TRBD2 as a possible D gene (5 bases). Germline loops: CDR1 SGHVS, CDR2 FNYEAQ. The CDR3 runs 18 residues. Trimming took 5 bases from V and 0 from J, leaving 21 bases between them. The CDR3 DNA sequence: TGTGCCAGCAGCCCGACCCCGGCCGGTCGGACTAGCACAGATACGCAGTATTTT. Protein sequence: CASSPTPAGRTSTDTQYF.

CDR3 in amino acids: CASSQGSGGAVDTQYF. The CDR3, as DNA: TGTGCCAGCAGCCAAGGTAGCGGGGGGGCCGTTGATACGCAGTATTTT. V usage is TRBV14 and J usage is TRBJ2-3; 11 positions agree with TRBD2. CDR3 length: 16 amino acids. Germline loops: CDR1 SGHDN, CDR2 FVKESK. Germline trimming cut 1 base from V and 6 bases from J; bases unmatched to any gene: 6.

CDR3 loop: CASSLAGGATEAFF. CDR3 nucleotides: TGTGCCAGCAGCTTAGCGGGGGGGGCCACTGAAGCTTTCTTT. The chain links TRBV7-9 to TRBJ1-1; D is perhaps TRBD1 (6 bases). Deletions cut 0 bases from V and 4 bases from J, with 9 bases between. CDR1 is SEHNR, CDR2 FQNEAQ, per germline (reference sequence). The CDR3 loop spans 14 amino acids.

The V call is TRBV19, the J call TRBJ2-7, with 8 nucleotides matching TRBD1. CDR1 and CDR2 (germline): LNHDA, SQIVND (reference sequence). With V trimmed by 4 bases and J by 6 bases, 8 bases remained unmatched. CDR3 length equals 14 residues. CDR3 nucleotide sequence: TGTGCCAGTAGTAAAGAACAGGGGGGATTCGAGCAGTACTTC. Its translation: CASSKEQGGFEQYF.

The J gene is TRBJ1-1, the V gene TRBV7-3, with D unclear. Germline assignment: CDR1 SGHTA and CDR2 FQGTGA. V lost 4 bases and J lost 2, with 8 bases in between. This CDR3 has 13 amino acids. The CDR3 DNA follows: TGTGCCAGCAGCTACCAGGAAAACACTGAAGCTTTCTTT. Translated, it gives CASSYQENTEAFF.

The chain employs TRBV6-5 and TRBJ1-2; the match to TRBD1 covers 7 bases. The CDR3 totals 11 residues. Germline trimming cut 5 bases from V and 7 bases from J; bases unmatched to any gene: 1. In germline, CDR1 is MNHEY, CDR2 SVGAGI. The CDR3 region has the DNA TGTGCCAGCAGTCGACAGGGTGGCTACACCTTC. This encodes CASSRQGGYTF.

This chain links TRBV13 with TRBJ2-2; TRBD1 matches at 11 bases. The CDR3 sequence is 21 residues long. Germline V gene data show CDR1 as PRHDT and CDR2 as FYEKMQ (reference sequence). The V and J ends lost 2 bases and 3 bases, in that order; junction bases with no gene match: 17. The CDR3 DNA is TGTGCCAGCAGCTTATACCCCAAAGTCTTACGGACAGGGGGCTACACCGGGGAGCTGTTTTTT. Translated: CASSLYPKVLRTGGYTGELFF. Complete variable domain (other parts from reference TRBV13 and TRBJ2-2): AAGVIQSPRHLIKEKRETATLKCYPIPRHDTVYWYQQGPGQDPQFLISFYEKMQSDKGSIPDRFSAQQFSDYHSELNMSSLELGDSALYFCASSLYPKVLRTGGYTGELFFGEGSRLTVL.

This clone was counted between two and nine times. The chain joins TRBV5-6 to TRBJ1-5; possibly TRBD1 for D (5 bases). The CDR3 runs 13 residues. Germline-derived CDR1 and CDR2 are SGHDT and YYEEEE. Trimming left V 3 bases short and J 4 bases short, with 8 bases between. Written as DNA, the CDR3 is TGTGCCAGCAGCTGGGGGGGGAATCAGCCCCAGCATTTT. This translates into CASSWGGNQPQHF.

The chain has TRBV6-5 and TRBJ1-1; D ambiguous. V was pared by 4 bases and J by 4 bases, with 10 bases between. Germline V gene data show CDR1 as MNHEY and CDR2 as SVGAGI. CDR3 size: 13 residues. The chain's CDR3 is CASSSRRATEAFF. The DNA of the CDR3 is TGTGCCAGCAGTTCAAGGAGGGCCACTGAAGCTTTCTTT.

The V gene is TRBV9, the J gene TRBJ2-3; 8 nucleotides match TRBD2. V shed 4 bases, J shed 6 bases, and the junction held 10 bases outside the gene matches. The germline CDR1 and CDR2 sequences are SGDLS and YYNGEE. The CDR3 is 15 amino acids. The CDR3 nucleotides are TGTGCCAGCAGCCAAAGCGGGGGAGCCGGGGATACGCAGTATTTT. Amino acid sequence: CASSQSGGAGDTQYF.

The J gene is TRBJ2-1, the V gene TRBV7-3, with a possible D match to TRBD2 (6 bases). This CDR3 has 15 residues. Germline V CDR1 and CDR2: SGHTA, FQGTGA. Trimming took off 5 bases at V and 3 bases at J, with 14 bases between the two ends. The CDR3 DNA sequence: TGTGCCAGCAGCGCGGGACGGGTCCTCTACAATGAGCAGTTCTTC. Protein: CASSAGRVLYNEQFF.

This clone was seen just once. The chain employs TRBV11-2 and TRBJ1-2; TRBD1 is a possible D gene (5 bases). CDR3 length equals 14 residues. Deletions cut 5 bases from V and 6 bases from J, with 16 bases between. Germline CDR1 is SGHAT and CDR2 is FQNNGV. The CDR3, as DNA: TGTGCCAGCAGCCCCCAGGTAGGGGAGGATGGCTACACCTTC. Translation: CASSPQVGEDGYTF.